The rows below give T cell receptor beta chains drawn from one sample of a study of Ad26.COV2.S vaccination and SARS-CoV-2 variants. Assay: immunoSEQ multiplex PCR; the TCRdb copy retains only in-frame clones and omits some. Of 250,000 or so clones in the sample, roughly 89% were seen once. The sample consisted of peripheral blood, taken in a trial of Ad26.COV2.S vaccine versus placebo. Receptors were obtained from a person aged 18-60 years who received the Ad26.COV2.S COVID-19 vaccine or a placebo. Each CDR3 is given with its conserved first and last residue. The D gene is left open where the match is weak. Where a row states a size, it is once, few, many or the class of an expanded clone; other rows omit it.

TRBJ1-4,TRBV5-4,-,-,14,CASSFGGSNEKLFF,TGTGCCAGCAGCTTCGGGGGCTCCAATGAAAAACTGTTTTTT
TRBJ2-1,TRBV7-2,-,-,14,CASNVEASYNEQFF,TGTGCCAGCAACGTCGAGGCCTCCTACAATGAGCAGTTCTTC
TRBJ2-4,TRBV6-2/TRBV6-3,-,TRBD2,12,CASSYSASGQYF,TGTGCCAGCAGTTACTCCGCTAGCGGGCAGTACTTC
TRBJ2-4,TRBV5-6,-,TRBD2,15,CASSLLGLAPNIQYF,TGTGCCAGCAGCTTGCTCGGACTAGCCCCAAACATTCAGTACTTC
TRBJ1-2,TRBV16,-,TRBD1,14,CASSQSRDRGRYTF,TGTGCCAGCAGCCAATCGCGGGACAGGGGGAGATACACCTTC
TRBJ1-1,TRBV7-3,-,-,14,CASSLYDSNTEAFF,TGTGCCAGCAGCTTATATGACAGTAACACTGAAGCTTTCTTT
TRBJ2-2,TRBV9,-,-,13,CASSAGLTGELFF,TGTGCCAGCAGCGCCGGATTGACCGGGGAGCTGTTTTTT
TRBJ1-2,TRBV5-1,-,-,15,CASSLAPTESYGYTF,TGCGCCAGCAGCTTGGCCCCCACAGAATCCTATGGCTACACCTTC
TRBJ2-5,TRBV19,-,-,14,CASTRNWESETQYF,TGTGCCAGTACACGGAATTGGGAATCAGAGACCCAGTACTTC
TRBJ1-1,TRBV19,once,-,13,CASSMTVRTEAFF,TGTGCCAGTAGTATGACGGTCCGGACTGAAGCTTTCTTT
TRBJ2-7,TRBV7-9,-,-,14,CASSGRDKPHGQYF,TGTGCCAGCAGCGGCCGGGACAAGCCACACGGGCAGTACTTC
TRBJ1-2,TRBV6-5,-,-,12,CASRVNSYGYTF,TGTGCCAGCAGAGTGAACAGCTATGGCTACACCTTC
TRBJ1-2,TRBV6-5,-,-,15,CASSYSALGDYGYTF,TGTGCCAGCAGTTACTCTGCCTTAGGGGACTATGGCTACACCTTC
TRBJ2-5,TRBV24-1,-,-,15,CATSDRWQLQETQYF,TGTGCCACCAGTGATCGCTGGCAGTTACAAGAGACCCAGTACTTC
TRBJ2-3,TRBV3-1/TRBV3-2,-,TRBD2,15,CASSRGLAGADTQYF,TGTGCCAGCAGCCGCGGACTAGCGGGAGCAGATACGCAGTATTTT
TRBJ1-5,TRBV10-3,-,-,13,CAISPGLTRPQHF,TGTGCCATCAGTCCCGGCCTAACGAGGCCCCAGCATTTT
TRBJ2-3,TRBV30,-,-,14,CACGGQGKGDTQYF,TGTGCCTGCGGGGGGCAGGGAAAGGGAGATACGCAGTATTTT
TRBJ1-2,TRBV11-1,once,TRBD1,13,CASSVGTGAGYTF,TGTGCCAGCAGCGTAGGGACAGGGGCTGGCTACACCTTC
TRBJ1-2,TRBV5-4,-,TRBD1,14,CASSLQGLNYGYTF,TGTGCCAGCAGCTTACAGGGGTTAAACTATGGCTACACCTTC
TRBJ2-3,TRBV2,-,-,12,CASVQTRDTQYF,TGTGCCAGCGTACAAACAAGGGATACGCAGTATTTT
TRBJ2-3,TRBV2,-,-,14,CASHVPASTDTQYF,TGTGCCAGTCACGTTCCCGCTAGCACAGATACGCAGTATTTT
TRBJ2-1,TRBV6-4,-,-,13,CASSDSNSGEQFF,TGTGCCAGCAGTGACTCGAATTCTGGTGAGCAGTTCTTC
TRBJ1-5,TRBV2,-,TRBD1,15,CASTTWQGANQPQHF,TGTGCCAGCACAACCTGGCAGGGGGCCAATCAGCCCCAGCATTTT
TRBJ1-1,TRBV5-6,-,-,13,CASTRVQNTEAFF,TGTGCCAGCACCCGAGTGCAGAACACTGAAGCTTTCTTT
TRBJ2-3,TRBV7-2,-,TRBD2,15,CASSFGLAGVRTQYF,TGTGCCAGCAGCTTCGGACTAGCGGGAGTCCGGACGCAGTATTTT